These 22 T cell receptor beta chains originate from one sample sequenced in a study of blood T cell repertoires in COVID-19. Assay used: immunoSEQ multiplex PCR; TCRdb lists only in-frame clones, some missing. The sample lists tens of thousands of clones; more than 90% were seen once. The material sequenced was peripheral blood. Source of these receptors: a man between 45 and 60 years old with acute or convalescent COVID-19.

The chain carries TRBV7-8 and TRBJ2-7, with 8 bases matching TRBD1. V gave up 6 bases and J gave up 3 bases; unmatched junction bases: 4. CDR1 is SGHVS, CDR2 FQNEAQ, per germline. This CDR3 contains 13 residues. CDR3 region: CASSPTGGYEQYF. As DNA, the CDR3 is TGTGCCAGCAGTCCTACAGGGGGCTACGAGCAGTACTTC.

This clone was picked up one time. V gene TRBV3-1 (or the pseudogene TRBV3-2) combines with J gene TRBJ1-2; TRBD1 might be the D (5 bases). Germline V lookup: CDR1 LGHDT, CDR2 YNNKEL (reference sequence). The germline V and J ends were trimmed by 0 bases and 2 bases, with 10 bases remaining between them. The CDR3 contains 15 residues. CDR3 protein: CASSQDRGRNYGYTF. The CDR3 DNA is TGTGCCAGCAGCCAAGATCGGGGGAGAAACTATGGCTACACCTTC.

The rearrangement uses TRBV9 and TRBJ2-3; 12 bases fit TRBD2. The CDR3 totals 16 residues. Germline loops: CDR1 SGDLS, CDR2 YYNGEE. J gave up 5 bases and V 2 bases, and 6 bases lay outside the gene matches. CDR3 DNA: TGTGCCAGCAGCGTCTCTAGCGGGAGGGTTGGAGATACGCAGTATTTT. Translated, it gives CASSVSSGRVGDTQYF.

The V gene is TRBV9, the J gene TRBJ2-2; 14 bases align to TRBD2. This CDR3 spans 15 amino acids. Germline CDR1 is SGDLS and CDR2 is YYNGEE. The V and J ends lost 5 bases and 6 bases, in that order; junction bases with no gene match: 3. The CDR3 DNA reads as TGTGCCAGCAGGGGGACTAGCGGGAGTGCCGGGGAGCTGTTTTTT. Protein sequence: CASRGTSGSAGELFF.

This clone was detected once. The CDR3 reads CASSLLAAGNIQYF. DNA for the CDR3: TGTGCCAGCAGTTTACTAGCTGCTGGAAACATTCAGTACTTC. The chain combines TRBV28 with TRBJ2-4, with a tentative D call TRBD2 (5 bases). Germline assignment: CDR1 MDHEN and CDR2 SYDVKM. CDR3 size: 14 residues. V was shortened by 2 bases and J by 6 bases, with 11 bases between the two germline ends.

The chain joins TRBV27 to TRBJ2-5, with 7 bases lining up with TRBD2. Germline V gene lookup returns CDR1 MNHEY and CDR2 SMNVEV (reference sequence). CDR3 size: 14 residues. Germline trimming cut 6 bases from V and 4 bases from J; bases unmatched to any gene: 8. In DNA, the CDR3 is TGTGCCAGCAGCCTTAATTGGGGGGGAGAGACCCAGTACTTC. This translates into CASSLNWGGETQYF.

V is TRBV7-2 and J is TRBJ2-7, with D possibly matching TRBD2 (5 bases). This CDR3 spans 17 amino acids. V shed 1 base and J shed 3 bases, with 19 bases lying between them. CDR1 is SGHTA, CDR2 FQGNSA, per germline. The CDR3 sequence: CASSLGHSVGPYYEQYF. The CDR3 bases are TGTGCCAGCAGCTTAGGGCATAGCGTCGGTCCCTACTACGAGCAGTACTTC.

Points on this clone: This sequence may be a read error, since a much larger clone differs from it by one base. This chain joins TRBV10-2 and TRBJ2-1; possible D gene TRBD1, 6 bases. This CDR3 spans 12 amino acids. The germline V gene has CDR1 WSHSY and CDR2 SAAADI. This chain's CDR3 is CANSEGGYEQFF. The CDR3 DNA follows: TGCGCCAACAGTGAAGGGGGATATGAGCAGTTCTTC.

The CDR3 region has the DNA TGTGCCAGCAGCTTGGTGACAGGGACCTACGAGCAGTACTTC. Translation gives CASSLVTGTYEQYF. The rearrangement uses TRBV5-4 and TRBJ2-7; TRBD1 matches at 7 bases. V lost 0 bases to trimming and J lost 2 bases; unmatched junction nucleotides: 2. CDR1 SGHNT and CDR2 YYREEE come from the germline V gene (reference sequence). The CDR3 spans 14 residues.

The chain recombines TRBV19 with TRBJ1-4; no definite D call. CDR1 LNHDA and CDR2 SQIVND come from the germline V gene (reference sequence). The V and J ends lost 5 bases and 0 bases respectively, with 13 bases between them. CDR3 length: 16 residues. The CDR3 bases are TGTGCCAGTAGTGGTACGAGGATGGCAACTAATGAAAAACTGTTTTTT. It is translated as CASSGTRMATNEKLFF.

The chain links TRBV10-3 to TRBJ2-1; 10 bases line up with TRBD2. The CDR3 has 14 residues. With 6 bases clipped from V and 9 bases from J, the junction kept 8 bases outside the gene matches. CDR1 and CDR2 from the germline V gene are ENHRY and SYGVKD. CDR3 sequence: CAISSSGSQGEQFF. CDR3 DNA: TGTGCCATCAGCTCTAGCGGGAGCCAGGGTGAGCAGTTCTTC.

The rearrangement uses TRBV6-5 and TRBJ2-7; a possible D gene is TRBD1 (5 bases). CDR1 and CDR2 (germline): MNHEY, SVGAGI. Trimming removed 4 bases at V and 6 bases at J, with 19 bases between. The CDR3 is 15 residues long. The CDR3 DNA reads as TGTGCCAGCAGTTTTAAGGGAAGGGGTCTAGGCGAGCAGTACTTC. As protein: CASSFKGRGLGEQYF.

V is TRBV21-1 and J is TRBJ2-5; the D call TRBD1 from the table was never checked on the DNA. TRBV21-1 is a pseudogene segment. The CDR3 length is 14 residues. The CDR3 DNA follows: TGTGCCAGCAGCAAAGGGGCAGGGAAAGAGACCCAGTACTTC. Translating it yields CASSKGAGKETQYF.

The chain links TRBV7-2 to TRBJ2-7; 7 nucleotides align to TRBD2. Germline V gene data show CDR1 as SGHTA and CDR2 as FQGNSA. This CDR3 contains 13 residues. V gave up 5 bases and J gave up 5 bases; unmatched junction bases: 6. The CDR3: CASSVSGTNEQYF. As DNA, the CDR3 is TGTGCCAGCAGCGTATCCGGGACTAACGAGCAGTACTTC.

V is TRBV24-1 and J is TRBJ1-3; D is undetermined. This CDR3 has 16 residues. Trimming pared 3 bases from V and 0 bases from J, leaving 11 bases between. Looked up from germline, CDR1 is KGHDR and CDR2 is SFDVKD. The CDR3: CATSDPGGDSGNTIYF. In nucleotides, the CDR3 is TGTGCCACCAGTGATCCTGGCGGGGACTCTGGAAACACCATATATTTT.

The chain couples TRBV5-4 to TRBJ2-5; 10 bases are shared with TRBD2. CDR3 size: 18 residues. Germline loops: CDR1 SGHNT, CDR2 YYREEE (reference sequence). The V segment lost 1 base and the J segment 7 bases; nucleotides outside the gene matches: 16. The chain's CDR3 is CASSLWSLAGQKLMTQYF. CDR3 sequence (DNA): TGTGCCAGCAGCTTGTGGTCACTAGCGGGACAGAAGTTGATGACCCAGTACTTC. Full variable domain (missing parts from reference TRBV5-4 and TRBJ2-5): ETGVTQSPTHLIKTRGQQVTLRCSSQSGHNTVSWYQQALGQGPQFIFQYYREEENGRGNFPPRFSGLQFPNYSSELNVNALELDDSALYLCASSLWSLAGQKLMTQYFGPGTRLLVL.

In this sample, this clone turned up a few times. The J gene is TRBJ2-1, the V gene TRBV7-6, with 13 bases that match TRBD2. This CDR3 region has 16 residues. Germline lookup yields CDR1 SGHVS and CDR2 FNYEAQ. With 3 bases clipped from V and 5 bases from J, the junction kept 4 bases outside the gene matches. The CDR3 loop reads CASSLVGTSGNNEQFF. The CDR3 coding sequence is TGTGCCAGCAGCTTGGTAGGGACTAGCGGGAACAATGAGCAGTTCTTC. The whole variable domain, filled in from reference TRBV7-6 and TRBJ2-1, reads GAGVSQSPRYKVTKRGQDVALRCDPISGHVSLYWYRQALGQGPEFLTYFNYEAQQDKSGLPNDRFSAERPEGSISTLTIQRTEQRDSAMYRCASSLVGTSGNNEQFFGPGTRLTVL.

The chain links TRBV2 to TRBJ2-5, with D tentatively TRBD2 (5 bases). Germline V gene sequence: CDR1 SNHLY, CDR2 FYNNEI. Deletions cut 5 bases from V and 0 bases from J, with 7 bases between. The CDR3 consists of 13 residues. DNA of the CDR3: TGTGCCAGCAGTCGCGGGTACCAAGAGACCCAGTACTTC. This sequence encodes CASSRGYQETQYF.

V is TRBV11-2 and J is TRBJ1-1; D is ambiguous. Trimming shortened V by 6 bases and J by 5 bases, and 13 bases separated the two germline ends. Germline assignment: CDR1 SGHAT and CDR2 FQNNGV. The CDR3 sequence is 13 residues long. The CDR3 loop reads CASRRVGGTEAFF. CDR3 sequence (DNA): TGTGCCAGCAGGAGGGTCGGTGGGACTGAAGCTTTCTTT.

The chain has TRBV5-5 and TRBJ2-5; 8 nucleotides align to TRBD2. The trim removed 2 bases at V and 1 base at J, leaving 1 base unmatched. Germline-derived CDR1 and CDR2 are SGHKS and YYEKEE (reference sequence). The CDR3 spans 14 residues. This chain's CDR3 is CASSFGTSQETQYF. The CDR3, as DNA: TGTGCCAGCAGCTTCGGGACTAGCCAAGAGACCCAGTACTTC.

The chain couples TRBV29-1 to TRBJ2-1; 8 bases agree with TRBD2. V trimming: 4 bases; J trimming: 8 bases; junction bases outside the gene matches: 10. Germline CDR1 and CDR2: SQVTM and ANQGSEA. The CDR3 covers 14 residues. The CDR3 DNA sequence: TGCAGCGTTGTGTCAGCGGGAGTCGGCCATGAGCAGTTCTTC. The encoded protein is CSVVSAGVGHEQFF.

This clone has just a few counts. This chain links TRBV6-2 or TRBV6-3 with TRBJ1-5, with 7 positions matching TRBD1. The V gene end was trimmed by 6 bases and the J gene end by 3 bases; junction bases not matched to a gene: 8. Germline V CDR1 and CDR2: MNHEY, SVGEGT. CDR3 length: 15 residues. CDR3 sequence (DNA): TGTGCCAGCAGCAGGACAGGAGAGGTCAATCAGCCCCAGCATTTT. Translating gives CASSRTGEVNQPQHF.